Each of the 24 T cell receptor beta chains below was sequenced from the same sample in a study of blood T cell repertoires in COVID-19. Clones were read by immunoSEQ multiplex PCR, and TCRdb kept only the in-frame ones, dropping some. Of under 55,000 clones in the sample, about 80% were seen once. The sequenced sample was peripheral blood. Receptor source: a man aged 65-85 years with acute or convalescent COVID-19.

V usage is TRBV5-1 and J usage is TRBJ1-1; possibly TRBD1 for D (6 bases). The germline gives CDR1 SGHRS, CDR2 YFSETQ. The CDR3 extends over 13 amino acids. V was clipped by 2 bases and J by 4 bases, with 9 bases between them. This chain's CDR3 is CASSFQGTTEAFF. Here the CDR3 DNA reads TGCGCCAGCAGCTTTCAGGGGACCACTGAAGCTTTCTTT.

This clone has just one count. J is TRBJ2-4 and V is TRBV11-2; 10 bases line up with TRBD1. Germline CDR1 and CDR2: SGHAT and FQNNGV. V dropped 2 bases and J dropped 2; count of bases not matched to a gene: 12. This CDR3 comprises 19 residues. In DNA form, the CDR3 reads TGTGCCAGCAGCTTATATTCCTGGCCGGGACAGGGGTCCAAAAACATTCAGTACTTC. Protein: CASSLYSWPGQGSKNIQYF.

This clone is a singleton in its sample. This sequence joins TRBV7-8 and TRBJ2-1; D is perhaps TRBD2 (5 bases). CDR3 length equals 14 residues. V was cut by 5 bases and J by 5 bases, with 13 bases left in between. Germline values: CDR1 SGHVS, CDR2 FQNEAQ. The CDR3 sequence: CASSAGHGNNEQFF. CDR3 nucleotide sequence: TGTGCCAGCAGCGCGGGCCACGGTAACAATGAGCAGTTCTTC.

The chain is built from TRBV7-2 and TRBJ1-1; no definite D call. Germline lookup yields CDR1 SGHTA and CDR2 FQGNSA. V was shortened by 6 bases and J by 4 bases, with 12 bases between the two germline ends. The CDR3 runs 13 residues. As DNA, the CDR3 is TGTGCCAGCAGACCCCGGGTGACCACTGAAGCTTTCTTT. It is translated as CASRPRVTTEAFF. Supplemented by reference TRBV7-2 and TRBJ1-1, the full variable domain reads GAGVSQSPSNKVTEKGKDVELRCDPISGHTALYWYRQSLGQGLEFLIYFQGNSAPDKSGLPSDRFSAERTGGSVSTLTIQRTQQEDSAVYLCASRPRVTTEAFFGQGTRLTVV.

This chain uses TRBV2 with TRBJ1-4; D may be TRBD1 (5 bases). This CDR3 spans 14 amino acids. CDR1 and CDR2 (germline): SNHLY, FYNNEI. V was shortened by 2 bases and J by 5 bases, with 9 bases between the two germline ends. CDR3 sequence: CASSEQGSNEKLFF. The CDR3, as DNA: TGTGCCAGCAGTGAACAGGGTTCCAATGAAAAACTGTTTTTT. The variable domain in full, completed from reference TRBV2 and TRBJ1-4, reads EPEVTQTPSHQVTQMGQEVILRCVPISNHLYFYWYRQILGQKVEFLVSFYNNEISEKSEIFDDQFSVERPDGSNFTLKIRSTKLEDSAMYFCASSEQGSNEKLFFGSGTQLSVL.

V usage is TRBV29-1 and J usage is TRBJ1-2, with 11 positions matching TRBD1. The length of the CDR3 is 16 residues. In germline, CDR1 is SQVTM, CDR2 ANQGSEA. Trimming cost V 3 bases and J 4 bases; bases outside gene matches: 10. In nucleotides, the CDR3 is TGCAGCGTTGACCCTGGACAGGGGGCGGGTCGCTATGGCTACACCTTC. It codes for CSVDPGQGAGRYGYTF.

The CDR3 sequence is CASSPTGTNSPLHF. The CDR3 DNA reads TGTGCCAGCAGTCCTACAGGGACTAATTCACCCCTCCACTTT. The chain couples TRBV7-3 to TRBJ1-6, with D tentatively TRBD1 (6 bases). This CDR3 contains 14 residues. V was shortened by 6 bases and J by 6 bases, with 12 bases between the two germline ends. CDR1 and CDR2 (germline): SGHTA, FQGTGA.

For the CDR3, the DNA is TGTGCCAGCAGCTTTTACCCTCAGGGAGAGCAGTTCTTC. It encodes CASSFYPQGEQFF. The chain is built from TRBV7-2 and TRBJ2-1; tentative D call: TRBD1 (5 bases). CDR3 length: 13 residues. The ends were cut back, 3 bases at V and 10 bases at J, with 13 bases in the middle. The V gene's germline CDR1 is SGHTA and CDR2 FQGNSA.

The chain is built from TRBV4-1 and TRBJ1-4, with D unresolved. CDR3 length: 14 residues. Per the germline V gene, CDR1 is MGHRA and CDR2 is YSYEKL. Deletions cut 4 bases from V and 5 bases from J, with 11 bases between. CDR3 residues: CASSLYGSNEKLFF. CDR3 DNA: TGCGCCAGCAGCCTCTACGGGTCAAATGAAAAACTGTTTTTT.

There are a few counts of this clone. The chain is built from TRBV5-4 and TRBJ1-5, with TRBD1 identical over 9 bases. The V gene's germline CDR1 is SGHNT and CDR2 YYREEE (reference sequence). The V gene end was trimmed by 0 bases and the J gene end by 5 bases; junction bases not matched to a gene: 6. There are 16 residues in the CDR3. CDR3 sequence: CASSLGGQGMDQPQHF. The CDR3 DNA follows: TGTGCCAGCAGCTTGGGGGGACAGGGAATGGATCAGCCCCAGCATTTT.

V usage is TRBV3-1 (or the pseudogene TRBV3-2) and J usage is TRBJ2-7, with D tentatively TRBD2 (6 bases). The germline V gene encodes CDR1 LGHDT and CDR2 YNNKEL (reference sequence). The CDR3 is 14 amino acids. V was pared by 1 base and J by 0 bases, with 7 bases between. CDR3 coding DNA: TGTGCCAGCAGCCAAGTAGCGGTCTCCTACGAGCAGTACTTC. Protein: CASSQVAVSYEQYF.

V and J are TRBV9 and TRBJ2-7; 7 bases line up with TRBD1. The CDR3 sequence is 14 residues long. After removal of 4 bases from V and 4 bases from J, the junction contained 8 bases not matched to a gene. Germline CDR1 is SGDLS and CDR2 is YYNGEE. CDR3 amino acids: CASSPWDSSYEQYF. The DNA for the CDR3 is TGTGCCAGCAGCCCTTGGGACAGCTCATACGAGCAGTACTTC.

This chain connects TRBV6-2 or TRBV6-3 to TRBJ1-2, with TRBD1 matching 7 bases. This CDR3 is 12 amino acids long. Germline-derived CDR1 and CDR2 are MNHEY and SVGEGT. J gave up 4 bases and V 6 bases, and 2 bases lay outside the gene matches. CDR3 in amino acids: CASSRDSYGYTF. For the CDR3, the DNA is TGTGCCAGCAGCCGGGACAGCTATGGCTACACCTTC.

The CDR3 DNA reads TGCAGCGTTATACTAGCGGGGCTCACAGATACGCAGTATTTT. This gives the protein CSVILAGLTDTQYF. The chain employs TRBV29-1 and TRBJ2-3, with 10 positions matching TRBD2. This CDR3 region has 14 residues. The ends lost 5 bases at V and 2 bases at J; junction bases unmatched: 4. Germline values: CDR1 SQVTM, CDR2 ANQGSEA.

This clone was observed once. The rearrangement links TRBV29-1 to TRBJ2-7; 9 nucleotides match TRBD1. In germline, CDR1 is SQVTM, CDR2 ANQGSEA. The CDR3 spans 15 residues. Trimming at V came to 0 bases and at J to 6 bases, leaving 9 bases not matched to a gene. In DNA, the CDR3 is TGCAGCGTTGAAGATGCCGGACAGGGGTTGTTCGAGCAGTACTTC. Amino acids: CSVEDAGQGLFEQYF.

This chain uses TRBV19 with TRBJ2-7; 10 bases fit TRBD2. The V and J ends lost 4 bases and 2 bases, in that order; junction bases with no gene match: 8. This CDR3 comprises 16 residues. Germline CDR1 LNHDA, CDR2 SQIVND (reference sequence). The CDR3 DNA reads TGTGCCAGTAGTAGGGGCCTAGCGGGGGCCCCCTACGAGCAGTACTTC. Its protein product is CASSRGLAGAPYEQYF.

CDR3 sequence reads: CASSIPDRGNEQFF. CDR3 sequence (DNA): TGCGCCAGCAGCATACCGGACAGGGGGAATGAGCAGTTCTTC. The chain combines TRBV5-1 with TRBJ2-1; the match to TRBD1 covers 10 bases. CDR1 and CDR2 from the germline V gene are SGHRS and YFSETQ. CDR3 length: 14 residues. The V and J ends lost 4 bases and 7 bases, in that order; junction bases with no gene match: 5.

The chain joins TRBV11-2 to TRBJ2-7, with D hard to call. Trimming removed 4 bases at V and 4 bases at J, with 8 bases between. Germline V gene data show CDR1 as SGHAT and CDR2 as FQNNGV. This CDR3 has 12 residues. The CDR3 is CASSYNIYEQYF. The CDR3 region has the DNA TGTGCCAGCAGCTACAACATTTACGAGCAGTACTTC. Together with reference TRBV11-2 and TRBJ2-7, the CDR3 gives the full variable domain: EAGVAQSPRYKIIEKRQSVAFWCNPISGHATLYWYQQILGQGPKLLIQFQNNGVVDDSQLPKDRFSAERLKGVDSTLKIQPAKLEDSAVYLCASSYNIYEQYFGPGTRLTVT.

The chain joins TRBV5-6 to TRBJ2-4, with 8 bases that match TRBD1. The CDR3 sequence is 14 residues long. V was pared by 1 base and J by 6 bases, with 3 bases of the junction left unmatched. Germline V CDR1 and CDR2: SGHDT, YYEEEE. CDR3 DNA sequence: TGTGCCAGCAGCTTGCCAGGGGGCGGAAACATTCAGTACTTC. It codes for CASSLPGGGNIQYF.

V gene TRBV19 combines with J gene TRBJ2-1; a weak D match, TRBD1 (5 bases). V lost 3 bases and J lost 8, with 20 bases in between. The CDR3 extends over 16 amino acids. CDR1 is LNHDA, CDR2 SQIVND, per germline (reference sequence). The CDR3 protein is CASSIPNLGARYEQFF. The CDR3 DNA follows: TGTGCCAGTAGTATTCCCAACTTAGGGGCTAGATATGAGCAGTTCTTC.

The chain joins TRBV7-8 to TRBJ2-3, with D perhaps matching TRBD2 (6 bases). The V end was cut by 5 bases, the J end by 2 bases, with 14 bases between. The CDR3 loop spans 15 amino acids. In germline, CDR1 is SGHVS, CDR2 FQNEAQ. The CDR3 spells CASSRGGAHTDTQYF. Here the CDR3 DNA reads TGTGCCAGCAGCCGTGGAGGGGCCCACACAGATACGCAGTATTTT.

The genes are TRBV11-2 and TRBJ2-1; 15 nucleotides align to TRBD2. CDR1 is SGHAT, CDR2 FQNNGV, per germline. The CDR3 length is 17 residues. V dropped 4 bases and J dropped 5; count of bases not matched to a gene: 6. CDR3: CASSSGLAGGRNNEQFF. Written as DNA, the CDR3 is TGTGCCAGCAGCTCAGGACTAGCGGGGGGGAGAAACAATGAGCAGTTCTTC.

The genes are TRBV25-1 and TRBJ2-2; 9 positions agree with TRBD1. This CDR3 region has 14 residues. V lost 6 bases to trimming and J lost 3 bases; unmatched junction nucleotides: 2. The germline V gene has CDR1 MGHDK and CDR2 SYGVNS. CDR3 in amino acids: CASSRDRDTGELFF. DNA of the CDR3: TGTGCCAGCAGCCGGGACAGGGACACCGGGGAGCTGTTTTTT.

The chain combines TRBV18 with TRBJ1-1; 9 bases agree with TRBD1. V lost 6 bases and J lost 4; bases outside the gene matches: 6. Germline V gene lookup returns CDR1 KGHSH and CDR2 LQKENI. The CDR3 runs to 14 residues. The CDR3 region is CASSGLGQGTEAFF. CDR3 in DNA: TGTGCCAGCTCCGGGCTGGGACAGGGCACTGAAGCTTTCTTT.